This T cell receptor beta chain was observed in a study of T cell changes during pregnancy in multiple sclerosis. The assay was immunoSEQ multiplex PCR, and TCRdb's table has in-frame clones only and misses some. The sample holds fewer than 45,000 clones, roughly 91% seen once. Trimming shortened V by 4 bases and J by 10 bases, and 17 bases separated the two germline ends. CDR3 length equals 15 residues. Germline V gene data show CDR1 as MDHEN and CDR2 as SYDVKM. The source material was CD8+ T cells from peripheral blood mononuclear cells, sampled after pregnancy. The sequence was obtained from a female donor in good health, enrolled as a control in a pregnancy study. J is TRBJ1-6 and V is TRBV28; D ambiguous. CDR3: CASSSLLFGESPLHF. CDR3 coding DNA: TGTGCCAGCAGTTCCTTACTTTTCGGGGAATCACCCCTCCACTTT.